Below are 29 T cell receptor beta chains sequenced from a single sample in a study of shared clonotypes between healthy human individuals. The naive CD8 fraction comprised CD45RO-negative cells positively selected for CCR7 and excluded terminally differentiated effector memory CD45RA+ cells. The protocol was immunoSEQ multiplex PCR, while the TCRdb copy is restricted to in-frame clones and leaves out a portion. The sample consists of about 2 million clones, roughly 94% of them appearing once. Sequenced: naive CD8+ T cells sorted from blood. The receptor source for this set is a man aged 18 to 35 in good health.

V and J are TRBV10-1 and TRBJ2-3, with 9 bases aligning to TRBD1. CDR3 size: 15 residues. Unmatched junction bases numbered 4, after V lost 6 bases and J lost 0 bases. Per germline, CDR1 WNHNN and CDR2 SYGVQD (reference sequence). CDR3 in DNA: TGCGCCAGCAGCCCCGGGACAGGGAGCACAGATACGCAGTATTTT. Translated, it gives CASSPGTGSTDTQYF.

The chain carries TRBV13 and TRBJ2-7; no clear D gene. V gave up 5 bases and J gave up 5 bases, with 7 bases separating them. The CDR3 consists of 11 residues. From germline, CDR1 is PRHDT and CDR2 FYEKMQ (reference sequence). The CDR3 sequence: CASSKGHEQYF. The CDR3 nucleotides read TGTGCCAGCAGCAAAGGGCACGAGCAGTACTTC.

J is TRBJ2-3 and V is TRBV6-5; D unclear. V lost 2 bases to trimming and J lost 4 bases, with 10 bases between them. The germline V gene encodes CDR1 MNHEY and CDR2 SVGAGI. This CDR3 contains 14 residues. CDR3 loop: CASSYGKSADTQYF. The CDR3 nucleotides are TGTGCCAGCAGTTACGGAAAGTCAGCAGATACGCAGTATTTT.

This clone has only one observation. The chain links TRBV2 to TRBJ2-3, with 8 bases lining up with TRBD2. With V trimmed by 6 bases and J by 2 bases, 10 bases remained unmatched. Germline values: CDR1 SNHLY, CDR2 FYNNEI. The CDR3 is made up of 16 amino acids. CDR3 sequence: CASRPSASGFTDTQYF. CDR3 coding DNA: TGTGCCAGCAGACCCTCGGCTAGCGGGTTCACAGATACGCAGTATTTT. The whole variable domain, filled in from reference TRBV2 and TRBJ2-3, reads EPEVTQTPSHQVTQMGQEVILRCVPISNHLYFYWYRQILGQKVEFLVSFYNNEISEKSEIFDDQFSVERPDGSNFTLKIRSTKLEDSAMYFCASRPSASGFTDTQYFGPGTRLTVL.

The chain couples TRBV4-1 to TRBJ2-7; 13 positions match TRBD2. This CDR3 contains 16 residues. J lost 5 bases, V lost 0 bases, and 4 bases had no gene match. Germline loops: CDR1 MGHRA, CDR2 YSYEKL. Here the CDR3 reads CASSQEGLAGADEQYF. The CDR3, as DNA: TGCGCCAGCAGCCAAGAAGGACTAGCGGGAGCTGACGAGCAGTACTTC.

The chain joins TRBV2 to TRBJ2-7; D call uncertain. This CDR3 contains 14 residues. V was trimmed by 0 bases and J by 4 bases, leaving 10 bases between them. Germline CDR1 is SNHLY and CDR2 is FYNNEI. CDR3 coding DNA: TGTGCCAGCAGTGAAGCGGCGGCCCATTACGAGCAGTACTTC. Protein: CASSEAAAHYEQYF.

The chain combines TRBV5-4 with TRBJ1-2, with 7 bases lining up with TRBD1. The J segment lost 4 bases and the V segment lost 4 bases, leaving 4 bases of the junction unmatched. Germline CDR1 reads SGHNT; CDR2 reads YYREEE (reference sequence). The length of the CDR3 is 13 residues. CDR3 in amino acids: CASSGQETYGYTF. The CDR3 DNA sequence: TGTGCCAGCAGCGGACAGGAGACCTATGGCTACACCTTC.

Note on this clone: Distinct nucleotide sequences in the sample also encode this CDR3. The rearrangement joins TRBV28 to TRBJ2-7; TRBD1 matches 7 bases. The germline gives CDR1 MDHEN, CDR2 SYDVKM. The V segment lost 6 bases and the J segment 4 bases; nucleotides outside the gene matches: 0. The CDR3 length is 11 residues. The CDR3 region has the DNA TGTGCCAGCAGCAGGGGGTACGAGCAGTACTTC. It translates to CASSRGYEQYF.

The chain is built from TRBV5-1 and TRBJ2-3; D is possibly TRBD1 (5 bases). In germline, CDR1 is SGHRS, CDR2 YFSETQ. This CDR3 has 15 amino acids. Trimming removed 8 bases from V and 2 bases from J, with 18 bases in between. This chain's CDR3 is CASQQYYRNTDTQYF. The CDR3 coding sequence is TGCGCCAGTCAGCAGTATTACAGGAACACAGATACGCAGTATTTT.

The chain links TRBV6-6 to TRBJ1-2; D gene unclear. Germline CDR1 MNHNY, CDR2 SVGAGI (reference sequence). Trimming took 6 bases from V and 6 from J, leaving 11 bases between them. This CDR3 is 12 amino acids long. For the CDR3, the DNA is TGTGCCAGCAGCCCGGCTCTGGATGGCTACACCTTC. Its translation: CASSPALDGYTF.

The rearrangement links TRBV2 to TRBJ1-3; D is ambiguous. Trimming pared 3 bases from V and 1 base from J, leaving 4 bases between. Germline CDR1 and CDR2: SNHLY and FYNNEI. The CDR3 is 13 residues long. The CDR3 DNA sequence: TGTGCCAGCAGTGAGGATTCTGGAAACACCATATATTTT. Its protein is CASSEDSGNTIYF.

The chain has TRBV19 and TRBJ1-3; D perhaps matches TRBD1 (5 bases). The V gene lost 4 bases and the J gene lost 0 bases, with 7 bases spanning the gap. Germline CDR1 and CDR2: LNHDA and SQIVND (reference sequence). This CDR3 is built from 14 residues. CDR3 in amino acids: CASSTGNSGNTIYF. CDR3 DNA sequence: TGTGCCAGTAGTACAGGGAACTCTGGAAACACCATATATTTT.

V is TRBV10-2 and J is TRBJ1-6; TRBD1 matches 7 bases. J lost 5 bases, V lost 8 bases, and 6 bases had no gene match. Germline CDR1 WSHSY, CDR2 SAAADI. The CDR3 spans 14 residues. In DNA form, the CDR3 reads TGCGCCAGCGCCTGGGGGACAGATAATTCACCCCTCCACTTT. It codes for CASAWGTDNSPLHF.

This sequence joins TRBV10-3 and TRBJ1-4; D not resolved. V lost 2 bases to trimming and J lost 8 bases, with 18 bases between them. The CDR3 is 16 amino acids. Germline V CDR1 and CDR2: ENHRY, SYGVKD. The CDR3 DNA follows: TGTGCCATCAGTGAGGAACCGGGCCGGGTGGAAGAAAAACTGTTTTTT. As protein: CAISEEPGRVEEKLFF.

The chain has TRBV13 and TRBJ2-5, with D maybe TRBD1 (5 bases). This CDR3 is built from 15 residues. Trimming left V 5 bases short and J 1 base short, with 14 bases between. CDR1 PRHDT and CDR2 FYEKMQ come from the germline V gene (reference sequence). In DNA form, the CDR3 reads TGTGCCAGCAGCACAGCCCAGGGATTCCAAGAGACCCAGTACTTC. It is translated as CASSTAQGFQETQYF.

This clone has just one count. The gene calls are TRBV11-2 and TRBJ2-1; D is possibly TRBD1 (5 bases). Germline loops: CDR1 SGHAT, CDR2 FQNNGV. Trimming removed 2 bases at V and 1 base at J, with 9 bases between. The length of the CDR3 is 15 residues. Here the CDR3 reads CASSLLGRSYNEQFF. CDR3 coding DNA: TGTGCCAGCAGCTTACTGGGGCGATCCTACAATGAGCAGTTCTTC.

This clone was picked up one time. The rearrangement links TRBV4-3 to TRBJ2-3; tentative D call: TRBD2 (6 bases). V shed 0 bases and J shed 8 bases, with 12 bases lying between them. Looked up from germline, CDR1 is LGHNA and CDR2 is YSLEER. The CDR3 sequence is 14 residues long. CDR3 protein: CASSQDGVGGTQYF. CDR3 sequence (DNA): TGCGCCAGCAGCCAAGATGGGGTGGGGGGTACGCAGTATTTT.

The gene calls are TRBV19 and TRBJ1-4, with a tentative D call TRBD1 (5 bases). CDR1 is LNHDA and CDR2 is SQIVND in the germline V gene (reference sequence). Trimming took 6 bases from V and 8 from J, leaving 22 bases between them. This CDR3 is built from 16 residues. As DNA, the CDR3 is TGTGCCAGTAGCACGAGGACGGGGGGAGTTCGGGAAAAACTGTTTTTT. Encoded protein: CASSTRTGGVREKLFF. Full variable domain (rest looked up from reference TRBV19 and TRBJ1-4): DGGITQSPKYLFRKEGQNVTLSCEQNLNHDAMYWYRQDPGQGLRLIYYSQIVNDFQKGDIAEGYSVSREKKESFPLTVTSAQKNPTAFYLCASSTRTGGVREKLFFGSGTQLSVL.

For this clone: Other nucleotide sequences from this sample produce the same CDR3. The chain couples TRBV7-9 to TRBJ2-7, with D perhaps TRBD1 (5 bases). Trimming cost V 3 bases and J 2 bases, with 8 bases left between them. The CDR3 has 13 residues. The germline V gene encodes CDR1 SEHNR and CDR2 FQNEAQ (reference sequence). The CDR3 nucleotides read TGTGCCAGCAGCTTTCCAGGGACCTACGAGCAGTACTTC. Residues: CASSFPGTYEQYF.

CDR3: CASSKTSGGAEGYEQYF. CDR3 sequence (DNA): TGTGCCAGCAGCAAAACTAGCGGGGGGGCCGAGGGCTACGAGCAGTACTTC. The V gene is TRBV13, the J gene TRBJ2-7; 13 bases line up with TRBD2. The CDR3 is 17 residues long. Trimming at V came to 5 bases and at J to 3 bases, leaving 10 bases not matched to a gene. CDR1 and CDR2 from the germline V gene are PRHDT and FYEKMQ (reference sequence).

This chain connects TRBV11-2 to TRBJ2-7; D call uncertain. CDR1 is SGHAT, CDR2 FQNNGV, per germline. This CDR3 region has 15 residues. The V and J ends lost 2 bases and 0 bases respectively, with 11 bases between them. The CDR3 spells CASSLLGLSSYEQYF. The CDR3 DNA sequence: TGTGCCAGCAGCTTACTGGGCCTGAGCTCCTACGAGCAGTACTTC.

The rearrangement joins TRBV4-1 to TRBJ2-2; TRBD2 agrees at 8 bases. Trimming removed 6 bases from V and 6 bases from J; junction bases left unmatched: 3. Germline V gene data show CDR1 as MGHRA and CDR2 as YSYEKL. CDR3 size: 13 residues. The CDR3 loop is CASSFGGAGELFF. The CDR3 nucleotides read TGCGCCAGCAGTTTCGGGGGGGCCGGGGAGCTGTTTTTT.

This clone appeared once. The chain combines TRBV7-9 with TRBJ2-1, with TRBD2 identical over 14 bases. The CDR3 runs to 18 residues. Looked up from germline, CDR1 is SEHNR and CDR2 is FQNEAQ (reference sequence). J gave up 0 bases and V 4 bases, and 5 bases lay outside the gene matches. DNA for the CDR3: TGTGCCAGCAGCTGGGGACTAGCGGGAGTTTCCTCCTACAATGAGCAGTTCTTC. Amino acid sequence: CASSWGLAGVSSYNEQFF.

J is TRBJ1-4 and V is TRBV5-1, with TRBD1 matching over 7 bases. Germline CDR1 reads SGHRS; CDR2 reads YFSETQ. This CDR3 has 14 residues. The J segment lost 4 bases and the V segment lost 4 bases, leaving 4 bases of the junction unmatched. CDR3: CASSRDSDNEKLFF. Written as DNA, the CDR3 is TGCGCCAGCAGCAGGGACAGTGATAATGAAAAACTGTTTTTT.

For this clone: The same CDR3 can be traced to other DNA sequences in this sample. This chain uses TRBV11-2 with TRBJ2-7; the D call may be TRBD1 or TRBD2 (5 bases each). The V end lost 3 bases, the J end lost 2 bases, and 8 bases lay between the germline ends. This CDR3 is 13 amino acids long. The germline CDR1 and CDR2 sequences are SGHAT and FQNNGV. CDR3 region: CASSFGTTYEQYF. The CDR3 DNA reads TGTGCCAGCAGCTTCGGGACGACCTACGAGCAGTACTTC.

The rearrangement joins TRBV12-5 to TRBJ2-7, with 8 bases fitting TRBD2. CDR3 size: 24 residues. Germline-derived CDR1 and CDR2 are LGHNT and FRNRAP. The ends lost 4 bases at V and 4 bases at J; junction bases unmatched: 36. The CDR3 is CASGWQTKGQAGERAQTGPYEQYF. CDR3 nucleotides: TGTGCTAGTGGTTGGCAAACCAAGGGACAAGCGGGAGAAAGGGCCCAGACCGGCCCTTACGAGCAGTACTTC.

The J gene is TRBJ2-1, the V gene TRBV29-1; 9 bases are a match to TRBD2. The CDR3 contains 19 residues. CDR1 and CDR2 (germline): SQVTM, ANQGSEA. Trimming cost V 4 bases and J 12 bases; bases outside gene matches: 28. The CDR3 DNA sequence: TGCAGCGTTGCGGGGCGGCCGGGGCTAGCGGGATTCTACAATGAAGGGCAGTTCTTC. Encoded protein: CSVAGRPGLAGFYNEGQFF.

This clone appeared once. The rearrangement links TRBV7-9 to TRBJ2-7; no clear D. Per the germline V gene, CDR1 is SEHNR and CDR2 is FQNEAQ (reference sequence). The germline V and J ends were trimmed by 4 bases and 0 bases, with 10 bases remaining between them. The CDR3 contains 14 residues. This CDR3 is CASSSTLSSYEQYF. The CDR3 DNA sequence: TGTGCCAGCAGCTCGACACTGAGCTCCTACGAGCAGTACTTC.

This chain connects TRBV30 to TRBJ2-1; D ambiguous. This CDR3 has 14 residues. Germline-derived CDR1 and CDR2 are GTSNPN and SVGIG (reference sequence). The ends were cut back, 0 bases at V and 5 bases at J, with 11 bases in the middle. The CDR3 DNA sequence: TGTGCCTGGAGTGTAGGTTGGGCAAACAATGAGCAGTTCTTC. This encodes CAWSVGWANNEQFF.